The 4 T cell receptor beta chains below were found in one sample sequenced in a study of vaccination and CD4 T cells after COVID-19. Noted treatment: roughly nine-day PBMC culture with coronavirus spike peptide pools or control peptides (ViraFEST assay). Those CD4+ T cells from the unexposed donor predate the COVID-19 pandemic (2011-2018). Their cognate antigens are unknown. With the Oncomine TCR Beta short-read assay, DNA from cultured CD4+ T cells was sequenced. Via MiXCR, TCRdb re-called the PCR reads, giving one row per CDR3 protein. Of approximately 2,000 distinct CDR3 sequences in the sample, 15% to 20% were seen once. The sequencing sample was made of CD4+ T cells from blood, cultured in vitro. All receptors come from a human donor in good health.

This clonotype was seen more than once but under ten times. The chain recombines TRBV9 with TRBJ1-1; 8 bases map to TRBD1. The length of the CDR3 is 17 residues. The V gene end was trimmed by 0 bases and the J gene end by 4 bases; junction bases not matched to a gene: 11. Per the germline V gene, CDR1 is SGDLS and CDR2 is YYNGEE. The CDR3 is CASSVGTGSGGSTEAFF. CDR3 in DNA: TGTGCCAGCAGCGTAGGGACAGGGAGTGGAGGAAGCACTGAAGCTTTCTTT. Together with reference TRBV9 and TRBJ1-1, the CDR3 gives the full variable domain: DSGVTQTPKHLITATGQRVTLRCSPRSGDLSVYWYQQSLDQGLQFLIQYYNGEERAKGNILERFSAQQFPDLHSELNLSSLELGDSALYFCASSVGTGSGGSTEAFFGQGTRLTVV.

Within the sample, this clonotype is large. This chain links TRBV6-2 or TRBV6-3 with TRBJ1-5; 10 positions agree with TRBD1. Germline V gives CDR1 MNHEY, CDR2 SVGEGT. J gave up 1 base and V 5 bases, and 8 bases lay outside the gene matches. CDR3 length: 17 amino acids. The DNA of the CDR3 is TGTGCCAGCAGTAGACAGGGGGCAGGATACAGCAATCAGCCCCAGCATTTT. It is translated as CASSRQGAGYSNQPQHF.

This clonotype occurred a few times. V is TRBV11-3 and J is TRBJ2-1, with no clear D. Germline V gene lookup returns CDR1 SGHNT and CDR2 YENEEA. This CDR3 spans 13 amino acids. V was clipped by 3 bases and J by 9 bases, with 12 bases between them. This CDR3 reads CASSFLSSGEQFF. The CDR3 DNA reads TGTGCCAGCAGCTTTTTAAGTTCAGGTGAGCAGTTCTTC.

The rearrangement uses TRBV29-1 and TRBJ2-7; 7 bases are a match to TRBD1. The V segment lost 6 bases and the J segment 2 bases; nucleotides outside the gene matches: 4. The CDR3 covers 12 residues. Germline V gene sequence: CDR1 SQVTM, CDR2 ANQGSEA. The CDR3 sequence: CSVSDRTYEQYF. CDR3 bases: TGCAGCGTCTCGGACAGGACCTACGAGCAGTACTTC.